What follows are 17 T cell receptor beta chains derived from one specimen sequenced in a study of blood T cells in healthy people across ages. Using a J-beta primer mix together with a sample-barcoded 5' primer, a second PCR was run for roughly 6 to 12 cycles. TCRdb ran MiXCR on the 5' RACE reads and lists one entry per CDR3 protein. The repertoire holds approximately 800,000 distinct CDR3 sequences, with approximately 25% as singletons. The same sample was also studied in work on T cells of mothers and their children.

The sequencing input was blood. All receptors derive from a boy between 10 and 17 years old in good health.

Written as DNA, the CDR3 is TGTGCCAGCAGCGGTTGGAACAGGTCTGACTATGGCTACACCTTC. Translating it yields CASSGWNRSDYGYTF. The chain couples TRBV3-1 to TRBJ1-2, with TRBD1 as a possible D gene (5 bases). Germline loops: CDR1 LGHDT, CDR2 YNNKEL (reference sequence). This CDR3 region has 15 residues. The germline V and J ends were trimmed by 5 bases and 3 bases, with 16 bases remaining between them.

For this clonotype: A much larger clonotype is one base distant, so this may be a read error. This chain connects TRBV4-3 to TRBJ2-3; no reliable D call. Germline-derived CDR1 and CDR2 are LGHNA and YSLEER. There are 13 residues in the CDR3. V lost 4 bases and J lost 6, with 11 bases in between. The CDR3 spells CASSRDEVDTQYF. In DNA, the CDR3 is TGCGCCAGCAGCCGAGATGAAGTGGATACGCAGTATTTT.

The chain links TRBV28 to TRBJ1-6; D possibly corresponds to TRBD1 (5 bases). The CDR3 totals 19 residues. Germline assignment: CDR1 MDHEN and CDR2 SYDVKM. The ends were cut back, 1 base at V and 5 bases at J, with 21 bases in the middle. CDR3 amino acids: CASSLSALQGKGHNSPLHF. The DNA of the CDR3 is TGTGCCAGCAGTTTATCGGCGCTCCAGGGCAAAGGGCATAATTCACCCCTCCACTTT. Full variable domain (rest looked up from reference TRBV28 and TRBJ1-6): DVKVTQSSRYLVKRTGEKVFLECVQDMDHENMFWYRQDPGLGLRLIYFSYDVKMKEKGDIPEGYSVSREKKERFSLILESASTNQTSMYLCASSLSALQGKGHNSPLHFGNGTRLTVT.

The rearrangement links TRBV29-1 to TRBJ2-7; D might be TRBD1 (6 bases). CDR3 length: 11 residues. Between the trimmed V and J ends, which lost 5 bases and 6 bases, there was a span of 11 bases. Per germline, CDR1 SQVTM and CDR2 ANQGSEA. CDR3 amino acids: CSVQGKAEQYF. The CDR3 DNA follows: TGCAGCGTTCAGGGGAAGGCCGAGCAGTACTTC.

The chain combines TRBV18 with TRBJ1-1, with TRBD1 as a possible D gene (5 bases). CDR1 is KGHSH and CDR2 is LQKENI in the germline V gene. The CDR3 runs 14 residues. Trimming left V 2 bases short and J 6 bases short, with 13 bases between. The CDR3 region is CASSPLGGEAEAFF. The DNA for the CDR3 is TGTGCCAGCTCACCATTGGGGGGAGAGGCTGAAGCTTTCTTT.

CDR3 DNA: TGTGCCAGCAGTTCCCGGGAGCCAAGACAAGAGACCCAGTACTTC. Residues: CASSSREPRQETQYF. V is TRBV7-8 and J is TRBJ2-5; D is possibly TRBD2 (6 bases). Per germline, CDR1 SGHVS and CDR2 FQNEAQ. The CDR3 runs 15 residues. Trimming pared 6 bases from V and 2 bases from J, leaving 16 bases between. Drawing the rest from reference TRBV7-8 and TRBJ2-5, the complete variable domain is GAGVSQSPRYKVAKRGQDVALRCDPISGHVSLFWYQQALGQGPEFLTYFQNEAQLDKSGLPSDRFFAERPEGSVSTLKIQRTQQEDSAVYLCASSSREPRQETQYFGPGTRLLVL.

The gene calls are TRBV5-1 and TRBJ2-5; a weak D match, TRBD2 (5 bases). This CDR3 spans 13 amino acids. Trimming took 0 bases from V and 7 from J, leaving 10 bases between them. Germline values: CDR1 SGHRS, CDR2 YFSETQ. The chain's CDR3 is CASSLVVGGTQYF. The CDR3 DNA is TGCGCCAGCAGCTTGGTAGTAGGAGGGACCCAGTACTTC.

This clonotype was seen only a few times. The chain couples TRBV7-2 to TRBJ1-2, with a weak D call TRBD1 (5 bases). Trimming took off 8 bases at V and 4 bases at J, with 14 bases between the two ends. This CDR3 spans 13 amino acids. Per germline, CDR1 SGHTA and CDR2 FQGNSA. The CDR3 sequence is CASSFGATYGYTF. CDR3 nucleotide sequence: TGTGCCAGCTCCTTCGGGGCTACCTATGGCTACACCTTC.

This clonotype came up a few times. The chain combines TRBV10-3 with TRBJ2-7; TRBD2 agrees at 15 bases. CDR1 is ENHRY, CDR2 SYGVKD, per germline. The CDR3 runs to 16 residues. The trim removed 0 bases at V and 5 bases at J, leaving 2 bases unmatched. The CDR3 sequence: CAISESGLAGGHEQYF. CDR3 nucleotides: TGTGCCATCAGTGAGTCGGGACTAGCGGGAGGCCACGAGCAGTACTTC.

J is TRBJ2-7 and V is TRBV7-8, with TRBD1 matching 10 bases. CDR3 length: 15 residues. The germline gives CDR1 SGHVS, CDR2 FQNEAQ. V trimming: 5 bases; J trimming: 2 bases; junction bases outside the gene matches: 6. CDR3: CASSNIGQGAYEQYF. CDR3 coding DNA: TGTGCCAGCAGCAACATCGGACAGGGGGCCTACGAGCAGTACTTC. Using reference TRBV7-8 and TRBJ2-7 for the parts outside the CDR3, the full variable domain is GAGVSQSPRYKVAKRGQDVALRCDPISGHVSLFWYQQALGQGPEFLTYFQNEAQLDKSGLPSDRFFAERPEGSVSTLKIQRTQQEDSAVYLCASSNIGQGAYEQYFGPGTRLTVT.

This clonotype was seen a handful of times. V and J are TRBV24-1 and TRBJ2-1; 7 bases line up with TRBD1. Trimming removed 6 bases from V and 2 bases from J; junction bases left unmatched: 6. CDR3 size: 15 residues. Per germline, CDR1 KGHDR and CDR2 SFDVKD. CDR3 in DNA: TGTGCCACCAGTAGACAGGGAGTAACCTACAATGAGCAGTTCTTC. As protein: CATSRQGVTYNEQFF.

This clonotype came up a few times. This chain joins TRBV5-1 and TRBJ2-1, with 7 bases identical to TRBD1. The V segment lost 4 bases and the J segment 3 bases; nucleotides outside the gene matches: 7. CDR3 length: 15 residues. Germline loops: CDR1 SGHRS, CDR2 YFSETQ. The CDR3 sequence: CASSERGTDYNEQFF. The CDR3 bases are TGCGCCAGCAGCGAGAGGGGGACAGACTACAATGAGCAGTTCTTC.

The DNA for the CDR3 is TGCAGTGCTAGAGCCCCGGCCCTTGAGGGAAACATTCAGTACTTC. Translated: CSARAPALEGNIQYF. The chain is built from TRBV20-1 and TRBJ2-4; a possible D gene is TRBD2 (5 bases). Germline-derived CDR1 and CDR2 are DFQATT and SNEGSKA (reference sequence). This CDR3 is built from 15 residues. With 1 base removed from V and 6 bases from J, the gap between germline ends came to 16 bases.

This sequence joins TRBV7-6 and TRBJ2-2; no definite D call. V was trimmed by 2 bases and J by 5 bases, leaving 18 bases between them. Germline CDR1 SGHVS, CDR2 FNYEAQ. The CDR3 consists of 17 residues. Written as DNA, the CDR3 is TGTGCCAGCAGCTTAATTGGTGGGTCTGTGTCGACCGGGGAGCTGTTTTTT. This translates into CASSLIGGSVSTGELFF.

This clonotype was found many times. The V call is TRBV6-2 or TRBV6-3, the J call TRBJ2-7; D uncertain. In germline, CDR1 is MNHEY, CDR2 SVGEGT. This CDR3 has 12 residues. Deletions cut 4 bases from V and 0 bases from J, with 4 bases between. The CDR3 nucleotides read TGTGCCAGCAGTTCACACTCCTACGAGCAGTACTTC. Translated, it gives CASSSHSYEQYF.

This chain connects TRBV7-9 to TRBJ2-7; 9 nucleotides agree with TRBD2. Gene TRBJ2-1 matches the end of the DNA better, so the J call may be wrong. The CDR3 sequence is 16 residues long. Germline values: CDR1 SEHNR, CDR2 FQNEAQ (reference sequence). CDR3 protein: CASSLVGSGGDNEQFF. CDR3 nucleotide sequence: TGTGCCAGCAGCTTAGTAGGTAGCGGGGGTGACAATGAGCAGTTCTTC.

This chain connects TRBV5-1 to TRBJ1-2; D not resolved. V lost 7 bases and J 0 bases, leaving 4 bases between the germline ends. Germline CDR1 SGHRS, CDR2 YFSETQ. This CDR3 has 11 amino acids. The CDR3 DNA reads TGCGCCAGCTCAACTAACTATGGCTACACCTTC. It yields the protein CASSTNYGYTF.